The 4 T cell receptor beta chains in this list originate from one sample, sequenced in a study of T cell responses to AZD1222 COVID-19 vaccine. Sequenced by immunoSEQ multiplex PCR; TCRdb stores in-frame clones only, minus some. This table holds around 150,000 clones, nearly 95% found once. Material: peripheral blood, obtained 28 days after the second AZD1222 dose. These receptors came from an adult who received the AZD1222 COVID-19 vaccine.

In DNA form, the CDR3 reads TGTGCCAGCAGTTTACAGGGGGCTGGCACTGAAGCTTTCTTT. Translated, it gives CASSLQGAGTEAFF. The genes are TRBV28 and TRBJ1-1; TRBD1 agrees at 8 bases. The junction had 3 bases not matched to a gene; V was cut back by 2 bases and J by 4 bases. Germline loops: CDR1 MDHEN, CDR2 SYDVKM. This CDR3 comprises 14 residues.

The J gene is TRBJ2-7, the V gene TRBV30; 10 bases fit TRBD1. The CDR3 loop spans 14 amino acids. The V and J ends lost 1 base and 3 bases, in that order; junction bases with no gene match: 3. CDR1 and CDR2 from the germline V gene are GTSNPN and SVGIG (reference sequence). The CDR3: CAWSAGQGFYEQYF. CDR3 coding DNA: TGTGCCTGGAGTGCGGGACAGGGGTTCTACGAGCAGTACTTC.

V and J are TRBV14 and TRBJ1-4, with 9 bases fitting TRBD1. Germline-derived CDR1 and CDR2 are SGHDN and FVKESK. V gave up 4 bases and J gave up 4 bases; unmatched junction bases: 7. The CDR3 totals 16 residues. The DNA for the CDR3 is TGTGCCAGCAGCCCCCGGGACAGGGCCGATAATGAAAAACTGTTTTTT. Translated: CASSPRDRADNEKLFF.

The chain combines TRBV6-5 with TRBJ2-7; 10 bases align to TRBD2. CDR1 is MNHEY and CDR2 is SVGAGI in the germline V gene. Trimming removed 6 bases from V and 7 bases from J; junction bases left unmatched: 12. The CDR3 consists of 15 residues. CDR3 sequence: CASRGSIAGGEEQYF. The CDR3 nucleotides are TGTGCCAGCAGGGGCTCGATAGCGGGAGGTGAGGAGCAGTACTTC.